This T cell receptor (beta chain) was found in a study of blood T cell repertoires in COVID-19. Study at large: Spain, Italy and the United States supplied samples that represented acute and convalescent COVID-19. PBMCs, B-cell-depleted T cells, or T cells were the source of the cDNA or gDNA that made up the material.

This CDR3 contains 15 residues. The ends lost 0 bases at V and 7 bases at J; junction bases unmatched: 8. Germline V gene lookup returns CDR1 SEHNR and CDR2 FQNEAQ (reference sequence). In the original processing: Reference gene primer amplification gave estimated nucleated cell counts. Profiling relied on immunoSEQ multiplex PCR, and the TCRdb table lists in-frame clones only, not all of them. Clonal size and the V and J genes are those of that table, whereas D and trimming came from the DNA. The data show 390,000 or so clones, around 87% seen once. Sequenced sample: peripheral blood. The rearrangement uses TRBV7-9 and TRBJ2-7; TRBD2 matches at 8 bases. The clonotype comes from a young woman with COVID-19, enrolled during active disease. The CDR3 DNA follows: TGTGCCAGCAGCTTAGCGCGAAGCGGGAGCGGGGAGCAGTACTTC. Translated, it gives CASSLARSGSGEQYF.